A selection of T cell receptor beta chains follows, all from one sample in a study of sequential checkpoint blockade in melanoma. Method: immunoSEQ multiplex PCR; TCRdb's copy keeps in-frame clones and lacks some. The sample has around 9,700 clones; under 60% are singletons. The sample was CD8+ T cells sorted from blood (inferred from file names), taken from a patient given nivolumab and ipilimumab in sequence. These TCRs come from a human donor with melanoma. Each CDR3 is given with its conserved first and last residue. Each record gives: CDR3 length, J gene, V gene, CDR3 protein.

cdr3_length: 14
j_call: TRBJ2-7
v_call: TRBV9
cdr3_aa: CASSVEAAPYEQYF

cdr3_length: 12
j_call: TRBJ2-5
v_call: TRBV27
cdr3_aa: CASSLGRETQYF

cdr3_length: 19
j_call: TRBJ1-5
v_call: TRBV27
cdr3_aa: CASASLWTGGGVGNQPQHF

cdr3_length: 16
j_call: TRBJ2-7
v_call: TRBV15
cdr3_aa: CATSRDSNRGRWEQYF

cdr3_length: 14
j_call: TRBJ2-7
v_call: TRBV27
cdr3_aa: CASSRDSTDYEQYF

cdr3_length: 12
j_call: TRBJ2-7
v_call: TRBV11-2
cdr3_aa: CASSSGTYEQYF

cdr3_length: 15
j_call: TRBJ2-7
v_call: TRBV19
cdr3_aa: CASKLTDGPTYEQYF

cdr3_length: 14
j_call: TRBJ2-2
v_call: TRBV4-3
cdr3_aa: CASSQGRGTGELFF

cdr3_length: 14
j_call: TRBJ2-2
v_call: TRBV27
cdr3_aa: CASSFGGFAGELFF

cdr3_length: 13
j_call: TRBJ1-5
v_call: TRBV11-2
cdr3_aa: CASSLGPNQPQHF

cdr3_length: 16
j_call: TRBJ2-2
v_call: TRBV27
cdr3_aa: CASSPSYREGTGELFF

cdr3_length: 16
j_call: TRBJ2-7
v_call: TRBV15
cdr3_aa: CATSSLVQRDSYEQYF

cdr3_length: 15
j_call: TRBJ1-1
v_call: TRBV28
cdr3_aa: CASSFQTGMNTEAFF

cdr3_length: 13
j_call: TRBJ2-7
v_call: TRBV19
cdr3_aa: CASSEAGAYEQYF

cdr3_length: 15
j_call: TRBJ1-4
v_call: TRBV27
cdr3_aa: CASSPSGVPNEKLFF

cdr3_length: 17
j_call: TRBJ2-7
v_call: TRBV28
cdr3_aa: CASSLGLAGGPLYEQYF

cdr3_length: 14
j_call: TRBJ2-5
v_call: TRBV2
cdr3_aa: CASSENVVRETQYF

cdr3_length: 14
j_call: TRBJ2-7
v_call: TRBV7-8
cdr3_aa: CASSPGTGGFEQYF

cdr3_length: 14
j_call: TRBJ1-1
v_call: TRBV19
cdr3_aa: CASSAWDLNTEAFF

cdr3_length: 13
j_call: TRBJ2-7
v_call: TRBV18
cdr3_aa: CASSPGSINEQYF

cdr3_length: 14
j_call: TRBJ2-2
v_call: TRBV15
cdr3_aa: CATSSQGDTGELFF

cdr3_length: 14
j_call: TRBJ2-7
v_call: TRBV6-1
cdr3_aa: CASSLGSSPKEQYF

cdr3_length: 16
j_call: TRBJ2-5
v_call: TRBV5-6
cdr3_aa: CASSTAPGQGLKTQYF

cdr3_length: 14
j_call: TRBJ2-2
v_call: TRBV19
cdr3_aa: CASSTTGYPRELFF

cdr3_length: 14
j_call: TRBJ1-2
v_call: TRBV28
cdr3_aa: CASSTAGGLYGYTF

cdr3_length: 13
j_call: TRBJ2-7
v_call: TRBV10-1
cdr3_aa: CASSGSNPYEQYF

cdr3_length: 16
j_call: TRBJ2-1
v_call: TRBV7-6
cdr3_aa: CASSLPPAALYNEQFF

cdr3_length: 16
j_call: TRBJ2-1
v_call: TRBV7-9
cdr3_aa: CASSPTGTSGRIEQFF

cdr3_length: 13
j_call: TRBJ2-5
v_call: TRBV10-2
cdr3_aa: CASSEWDREEQYF